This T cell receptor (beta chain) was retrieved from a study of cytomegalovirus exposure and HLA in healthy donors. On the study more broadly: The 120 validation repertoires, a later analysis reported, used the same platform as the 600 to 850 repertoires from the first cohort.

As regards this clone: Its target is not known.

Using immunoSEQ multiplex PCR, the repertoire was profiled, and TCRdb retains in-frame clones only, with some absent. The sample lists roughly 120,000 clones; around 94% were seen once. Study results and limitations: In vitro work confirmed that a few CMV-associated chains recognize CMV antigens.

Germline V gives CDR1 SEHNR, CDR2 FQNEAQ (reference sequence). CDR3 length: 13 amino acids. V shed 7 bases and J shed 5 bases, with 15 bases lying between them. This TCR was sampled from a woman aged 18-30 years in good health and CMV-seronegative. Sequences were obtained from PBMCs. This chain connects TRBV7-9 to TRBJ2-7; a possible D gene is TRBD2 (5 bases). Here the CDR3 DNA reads TGTGCCAGCAACCCCGGGGATAGCCACGAGCAGTACTTC. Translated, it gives CASNPGDSHEQYF.